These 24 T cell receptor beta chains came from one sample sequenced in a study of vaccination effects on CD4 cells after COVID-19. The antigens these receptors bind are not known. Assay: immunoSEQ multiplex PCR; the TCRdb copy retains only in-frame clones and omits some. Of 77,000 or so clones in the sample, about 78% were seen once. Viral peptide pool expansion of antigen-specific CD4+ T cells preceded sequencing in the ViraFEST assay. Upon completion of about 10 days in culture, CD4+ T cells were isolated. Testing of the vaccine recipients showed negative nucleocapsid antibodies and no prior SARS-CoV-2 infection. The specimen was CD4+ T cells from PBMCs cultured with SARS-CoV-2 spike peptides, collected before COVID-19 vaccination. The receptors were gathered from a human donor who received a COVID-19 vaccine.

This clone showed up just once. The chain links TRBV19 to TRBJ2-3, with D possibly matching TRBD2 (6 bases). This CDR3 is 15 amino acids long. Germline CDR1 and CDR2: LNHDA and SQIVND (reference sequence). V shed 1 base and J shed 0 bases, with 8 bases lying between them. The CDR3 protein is CASSIGGTSTDTQYF. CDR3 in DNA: TGTGCCAGTAGTATAGGGGGGACTAGCACAGATACGCAGTATTTT.

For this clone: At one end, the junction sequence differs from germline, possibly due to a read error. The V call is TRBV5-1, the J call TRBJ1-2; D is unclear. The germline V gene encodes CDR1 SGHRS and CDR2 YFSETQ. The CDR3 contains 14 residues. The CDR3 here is CASSFDSAGYSYTF. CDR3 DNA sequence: TGCGCCAGCAGCTTCGATTCCGCAGGCTATAGCTACACCTTC.

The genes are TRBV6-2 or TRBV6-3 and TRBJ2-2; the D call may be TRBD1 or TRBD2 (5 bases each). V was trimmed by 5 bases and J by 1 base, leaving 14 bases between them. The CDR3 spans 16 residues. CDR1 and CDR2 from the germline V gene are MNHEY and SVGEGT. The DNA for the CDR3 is TGTGCCAGCAGTCTGACCGGGACGGTGAACACCGGGGAGCTGTTTTTT. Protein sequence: CASSLTGTVNTGELFF.

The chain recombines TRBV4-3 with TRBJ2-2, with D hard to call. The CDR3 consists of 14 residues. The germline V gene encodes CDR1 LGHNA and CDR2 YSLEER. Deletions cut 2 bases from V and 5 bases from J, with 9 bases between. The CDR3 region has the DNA TGCGCCAGCAGCCAATCCGGCTTGACCGGGGAGCTGTTTTTT. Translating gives CASSQSGLTGELFF.

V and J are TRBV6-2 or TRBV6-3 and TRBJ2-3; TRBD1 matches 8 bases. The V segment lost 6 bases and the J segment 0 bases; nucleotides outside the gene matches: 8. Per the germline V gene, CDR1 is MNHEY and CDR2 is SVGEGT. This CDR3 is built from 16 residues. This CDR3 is CASSPRQGTSTDTQYF. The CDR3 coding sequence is TGTGCCAGCAGCCCCCGACAGGGGACTAGCACAGATACGCAGTATTTT.

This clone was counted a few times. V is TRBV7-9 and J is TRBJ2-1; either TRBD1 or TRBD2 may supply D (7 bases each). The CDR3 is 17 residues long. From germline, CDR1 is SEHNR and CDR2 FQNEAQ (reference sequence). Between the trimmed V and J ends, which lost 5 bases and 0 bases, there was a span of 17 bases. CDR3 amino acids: CASSGRGGELSYNEQFF. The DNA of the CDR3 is TGTGCCAGCAGCGGCAGGGGGGGGGAACTCTCCTACAATGAGCAGTTCTTC.

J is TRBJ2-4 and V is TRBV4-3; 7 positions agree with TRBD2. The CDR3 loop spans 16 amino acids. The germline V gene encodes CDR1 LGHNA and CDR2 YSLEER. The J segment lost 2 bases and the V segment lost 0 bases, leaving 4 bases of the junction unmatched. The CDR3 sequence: CASSQESGETKNIQYF. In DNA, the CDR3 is TGCGCCAGCAGCCAAGAGAGCGGGGAGACCAAAAACATTCAGTACTTC.

The CDR3 sequence is CAISVTGQGPGDEQFF. The CDR3 region has the DNA TGTGCCATCAGTGTAACGGGACAGGGGCCCGGGGATGAGCAGTTCTTC. The chain employs TRBV10-3 and TRBJ2-1; 10 nucleotides agree with TRBD1. From germline, CDR1 is ENHRY and CDR2 SYGVKD. Unmatched junction bases numbered 11, after V lost 4 bases and J lost 8 bases. This CDR3 has 16 amino acids.

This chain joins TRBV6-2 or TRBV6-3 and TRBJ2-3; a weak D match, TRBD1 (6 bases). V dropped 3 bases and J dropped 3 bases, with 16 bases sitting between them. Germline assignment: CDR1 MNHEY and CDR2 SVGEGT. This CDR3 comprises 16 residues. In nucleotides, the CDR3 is TGTGCCAGCAGTTATAGAGGCAGGGGAGTTACAGATACGCAGTATTTT. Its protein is CASSYRGRGVTDTQYF.

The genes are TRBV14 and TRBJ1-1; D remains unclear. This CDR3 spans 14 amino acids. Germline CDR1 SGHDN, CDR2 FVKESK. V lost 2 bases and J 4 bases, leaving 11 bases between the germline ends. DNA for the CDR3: TGTGCCAGCAGCCAAACGTCGGGTCTCACTGAAGCTTTCTTT. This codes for CASSQTSGLTEAFF.

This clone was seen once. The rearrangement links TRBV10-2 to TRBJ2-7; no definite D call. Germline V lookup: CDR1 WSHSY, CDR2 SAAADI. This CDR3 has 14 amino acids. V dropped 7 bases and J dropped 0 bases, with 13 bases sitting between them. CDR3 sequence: CASKRTVSSYEQYV. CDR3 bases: TGCGCCAGCAAGAGGACCGTCAGCTCCTACGAGCAGTACGTC.

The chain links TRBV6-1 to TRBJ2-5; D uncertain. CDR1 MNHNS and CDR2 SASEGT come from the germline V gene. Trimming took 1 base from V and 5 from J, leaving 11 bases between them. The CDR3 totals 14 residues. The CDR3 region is CASSEGGGRETQYF. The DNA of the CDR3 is TGTGCCAGCAGTGAAGGCGGCGGAAGGGAGACCCAGTACTTC.

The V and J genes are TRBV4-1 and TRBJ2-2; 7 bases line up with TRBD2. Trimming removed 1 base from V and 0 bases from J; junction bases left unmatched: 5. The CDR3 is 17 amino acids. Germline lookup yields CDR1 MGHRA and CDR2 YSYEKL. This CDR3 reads CASSQARAGTNTGELFF. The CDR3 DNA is TGCGCCAGCAGCCAAGCGCGAGCGGGGACGAACACCGGGGAGCTGTTTTTT.

CDR3 nucleotides: TGTGCCAGCAGCCAAGAGGGATGGCACACAGATACGCAGTATTTT. As protein: CASSQEGWHTDTQYF. V usage is TRBV3-1 (or the pseudogene TRBV3-2) and J usage is TRBJ2-3; D not resolved. The CDR3 sequence is 15 residues long. Germline V gene data show CDR1 as LGHDT and CDR2 as YNNKEL (reference sequence). V gave up 0 bases and J gave up 2 bases, with 9 bases separating them.

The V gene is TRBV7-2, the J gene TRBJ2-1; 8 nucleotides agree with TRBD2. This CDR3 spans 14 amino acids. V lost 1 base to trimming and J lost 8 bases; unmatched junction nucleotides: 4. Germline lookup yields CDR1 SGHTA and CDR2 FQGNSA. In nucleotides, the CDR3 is TGTGCCAGCAGCTTAGGACTAGCGTTCGATGAGCAGTTCTTC. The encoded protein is CASSLGLAFDEQFF.

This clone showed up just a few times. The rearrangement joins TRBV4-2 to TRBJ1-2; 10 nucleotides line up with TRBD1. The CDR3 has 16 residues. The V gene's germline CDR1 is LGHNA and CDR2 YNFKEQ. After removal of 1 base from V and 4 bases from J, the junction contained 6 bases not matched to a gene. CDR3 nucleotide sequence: TGTGCCAGCAGCCAAGGGACAGGGACAGGGGCCTATGGCTACACCTTC. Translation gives CASSQGTGTGAYGYTF.

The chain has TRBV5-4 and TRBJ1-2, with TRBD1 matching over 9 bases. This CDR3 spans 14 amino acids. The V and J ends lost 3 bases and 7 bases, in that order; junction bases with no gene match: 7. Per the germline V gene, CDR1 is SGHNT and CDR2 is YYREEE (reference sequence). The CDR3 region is CASSWGQGNSGYTF. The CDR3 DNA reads TGTGCCAGCAGCTGGGGACAGGGAAATAGTGGCTACACCTTC.

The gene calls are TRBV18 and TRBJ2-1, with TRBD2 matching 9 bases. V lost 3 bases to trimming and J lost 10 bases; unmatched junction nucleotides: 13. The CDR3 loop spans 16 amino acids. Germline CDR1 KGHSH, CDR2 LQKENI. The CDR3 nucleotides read TGTGCCAGCTCACCCAAGGGACTAGCCATCACAGGGGAGCAGTTCTTC. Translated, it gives CASSPKGLAITGEQFF.

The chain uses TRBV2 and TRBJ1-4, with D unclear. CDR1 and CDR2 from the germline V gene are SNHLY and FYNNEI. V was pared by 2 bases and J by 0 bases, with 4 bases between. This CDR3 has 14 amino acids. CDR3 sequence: CASSEITTNEKLFF. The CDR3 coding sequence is TGTGCCAGCAGTGAAATCACAACTAATGAAAAACTGTTTTTT.

The CDR3 here is CASSALAGVRTDTQYF. The CDR3 DNA sequence: TGTGCCAGCAGTGCCCTCGCGGGGGTTAGGACAGATACGCAGTATTTT. The chain employs TRBV28 and TRBJ2-3, with TRBD2 matching 7 bases. The CDR3 has 16 amino acids. Trimming took 5 bases from V and 3 from J; bases not matched to a gene: 11. Germline lookup yields CDR1 MDHEN and CDR2 SYDVKM. The complete variable domain, with remaining parts taken from reference TRBV28 and TRBJ2-3, reads DVKVTQSSRYLVKRTGEKVFLECVQDMDHENMFWYRQDPGLGLRLIYFSYDVKMKEKGDIPEGYSVSREKKERFSLILESASTNQTSMYLCASSALAGVRTDTQYFGPGTRLTVL.

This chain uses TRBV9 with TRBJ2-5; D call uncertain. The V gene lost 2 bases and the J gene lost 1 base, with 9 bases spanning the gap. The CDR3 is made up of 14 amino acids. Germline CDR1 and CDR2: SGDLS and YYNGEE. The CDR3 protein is CASSVGLGQETQYF. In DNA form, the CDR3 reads TGTGCCAGCAGCGTTGGGTTGGGCCAAGAGACCCAGTACTTC.

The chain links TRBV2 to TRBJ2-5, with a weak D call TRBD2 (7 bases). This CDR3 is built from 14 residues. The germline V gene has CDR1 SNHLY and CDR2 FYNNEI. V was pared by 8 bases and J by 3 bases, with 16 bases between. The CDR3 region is CASPKGEGKETQYF. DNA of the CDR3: TGTGCCAGCCCGAAGGGGGAGGGCAAAGAGACCCAGTACTTC.

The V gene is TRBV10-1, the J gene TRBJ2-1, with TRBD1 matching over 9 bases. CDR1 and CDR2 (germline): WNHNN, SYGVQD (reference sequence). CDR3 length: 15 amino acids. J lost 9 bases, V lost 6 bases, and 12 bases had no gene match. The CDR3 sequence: CASRRGTGMFGEQFF. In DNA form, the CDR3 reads TGCGCCAGCAGGAGGGGGACAGGGATGTTCGGTGAGCAGTTCTTC.

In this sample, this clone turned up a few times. The CDR3 DNA follows: TGTGCCAGCAGACCGCAGGGGCCTGGGGCCAACGTCCTGACTTTC. Translation gives CASRPQGPGANVLTF. The rearrangement joins TRBV7-9 to TRBJ2-6; maybe TRBD1 (6 bases). Looked up from germline, CDR1 is SEHNR and CDR2 is FQNEAQ (reference sequence). The CDR3 totals 15 residues. V dropped 6 bases and J dropped 2 bases, with 11 bases sitting between them.